These T cell receptor beta chains were read from a single sample in a study of blood T cell repertoires in COVID-19. Assay: immunoSEQ multiplex PCR; the TCRdb copy retains only in-frame clones and omits some. The data hold under 150,000 clones, with roughly 84% observed a single time. Sequences were obtained from PBMCs or T cells enriched from blood (not recorded which). All receptors come from a man aged 50-60 years in a cohort exposed to, infected with or recovered from COVID-19 (not recorded which). CDR3s leave out the opening cysteine and the closing phenylalanine or tryptophan.

j_gene	v_gene	CDR3aa
TRBJ2-3	TRBV7-2	ASSLSGLPTDTQY
TRBJ2-7	TRBV19	ASSPRQVTYEQY
TRBJ2-2	TRBV6-1	ASSAGTGGMTGELF
TRBJ2-5	TRBV6-5	ASRGQYQETQY
TRBJ1-5	TRBV9	ASSGQGWNQPQH
TRBJ1-1	TRBV2	ASKGGGTEAF
TRBJ1-5	TRBV7-8	ASSPMTTGTSPQH
TRBJ1-1	TRBV7-9	ASRTGAAEAF
TRBJ1-4	TRBV19	ASWSGTGNEKLF
TRBJ2-7	TRBV6-2/TRBV6-3	ASSYLGQGMGEQY
TRBJ1-2	TRBV2	ASSELRSRGYT
TRBJ1-1	TRBV11-2	ASSLVAVNTEAF
TRBJ2-3	TRBV10-3	AISGSGRGTDTQY
TRBJ2-1	TRBV5-1	ASSLELAGTNEQF
TRBJ1-2	TRBV5-1	ASTPGGGDYGYT
TRBJ1-1	TRBV29-1	SVEVLTGGMNTEAF
TRBJ1-1	TRBV7-9	ASSLINTEAF
TRBJ2-5	TRBV7-7	ASSFGLAGVGETQY
TRBJ1-2	TRBV19	ASSIGGLGGYT
TRBJ2-2	TRBV5-4	ASSLEGGSLTGELF
TRBJ1-6	TRBV27	ASSPGYYNSPLH
TRBJ1-1	TRBV6-5	ASRPLRGGYTEAF
TRBJ2-1	TRBV15	ATSRDRGTYNEQF
TRBJ1-4	TRBV7-2	ASSLGGVPNEKLF
TRBJ2-1	TRBV4-2	ASSQRDASGYNEQF
TRBJ1-4	TRBV2	ASSEGGVGGEKLF
TRBJ2-7	TRBV13	ASTSGGGPYEQY
TRBJ1-2	TRBV10-3	AISESLAGSEGYT
TRBJ1-1	TRBV10-3	ATCSQGYPEAF
TRBJ2-5	TRBV9	ASSQDILGETQY
TRBJ1-6	TRBV10-3	AISAVNSPLH
TRBJ1-2	TRBV28	ASSLEGASSLGYT
TRBJ2-7	TRBV7-9	ASSPPLTRAREQY
TRBJ1-6	TRBV4-1	ASSLGQGAGNSPLH
TRBJ1-4	TRBV6-1	ASSETTGGFEKLF
TRBJ1-5	TRBV2	ASSERLWEGQPQH